What follows is one T cell receptor beta chain and its context. The entry originates in a study of blood T cell repertoires in COVID-19. The overall study: The cDNA or gDNA used as material had been derived from T cells, B-cell-depleted T cells, or PBMCs.

Germline assignment: CDR1 MDHEN and CDR2 SYDVKM. V lost 6 bases to trimming and J lost 3 bases; unmatched junction nucleotides: 6. The CDR3 spans 14 residues. In the source study's methods: Nucleated cell number was recorded as an estimate derived from reference gene primer amplification. Sequencing used immunoSEQ multiplex PCR; TCRdb keeps in-frame clones, though not all of them. That table is the source of V, J and clone size, and D and trimming were worked out from the DNA. The table has 200,000 to 300,000 clones, roughly 86% seen once. This TCR came from a man aged 50 to 60 with acute or convalescent COVID-19. The chain uses TRBV28 and TRBJ1-2; 8 bases line up with TRBD1. The specimen sequenced was peripheral blood. This CDR3 is CASRTGQGDYGYTF. CDR3 coding DNA: TGTGCCAGCAGGACCGGACAGGGTGACTATGGCTACACCTTC.